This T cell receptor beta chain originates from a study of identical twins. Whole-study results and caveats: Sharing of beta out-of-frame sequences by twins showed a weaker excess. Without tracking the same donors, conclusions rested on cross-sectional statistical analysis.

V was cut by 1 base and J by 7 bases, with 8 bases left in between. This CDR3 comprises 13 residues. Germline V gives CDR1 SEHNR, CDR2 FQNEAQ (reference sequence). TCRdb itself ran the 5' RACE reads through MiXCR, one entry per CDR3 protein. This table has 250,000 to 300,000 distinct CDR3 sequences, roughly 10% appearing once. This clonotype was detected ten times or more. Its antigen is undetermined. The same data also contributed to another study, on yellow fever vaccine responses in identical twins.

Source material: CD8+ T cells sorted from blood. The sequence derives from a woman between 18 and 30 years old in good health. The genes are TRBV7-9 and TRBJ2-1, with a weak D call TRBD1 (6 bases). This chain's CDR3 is CASSLGGQNEQFF. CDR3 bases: TGTGCCAGCAGCTTAGGGGGGCAAAATGAGCAGTTCTTC.